The present T cell receptor beta chain was sequenced within a study of OX40 agonist ivuxolimab in advanced cancers. For the study at large: Every patient in dose escalation had hepatocellular carcinoma, melanoma, renal cell or head and neck cancer. Study results and limitations: Relative to CD4+, CD8+ T cells held more expanded clones on average.

This clone has only a few counts. Its specificity is unknown. Trimming stripped 5 bases from V and 1 base from J, with 14 bases between. The CDR3 loop spans 15 amino acids. Germline lookup yields CDR1 SGHDN and CDR2 FVKESK. Libraries were prepared by immunoSEQ multiplex PCR; TCRdb keeps only in-frame clonotypes and omits some of them. The data show 30,000 to 35,000 clones, with roughly 80% seen just once and about 2.5% held by the top ten. The V call is TRBV14, the J call TRBJ1-2, with D unclear. The source was CD4+ or CD8+ T cells sorted from blood, collected in a trial of the OX40 agonist ivuxolimab. This TCR was recovered from an adult with an advanced solid tumor such as melanoma, head and neck, liver or kidney cancer. The CDR3 DNA follows: TGTGCCAGCAGCGCTCGACGGTCGGGTAACTATGGCTACACCTTC. Amino acid sequence: CASSARRSGNYGYTF.